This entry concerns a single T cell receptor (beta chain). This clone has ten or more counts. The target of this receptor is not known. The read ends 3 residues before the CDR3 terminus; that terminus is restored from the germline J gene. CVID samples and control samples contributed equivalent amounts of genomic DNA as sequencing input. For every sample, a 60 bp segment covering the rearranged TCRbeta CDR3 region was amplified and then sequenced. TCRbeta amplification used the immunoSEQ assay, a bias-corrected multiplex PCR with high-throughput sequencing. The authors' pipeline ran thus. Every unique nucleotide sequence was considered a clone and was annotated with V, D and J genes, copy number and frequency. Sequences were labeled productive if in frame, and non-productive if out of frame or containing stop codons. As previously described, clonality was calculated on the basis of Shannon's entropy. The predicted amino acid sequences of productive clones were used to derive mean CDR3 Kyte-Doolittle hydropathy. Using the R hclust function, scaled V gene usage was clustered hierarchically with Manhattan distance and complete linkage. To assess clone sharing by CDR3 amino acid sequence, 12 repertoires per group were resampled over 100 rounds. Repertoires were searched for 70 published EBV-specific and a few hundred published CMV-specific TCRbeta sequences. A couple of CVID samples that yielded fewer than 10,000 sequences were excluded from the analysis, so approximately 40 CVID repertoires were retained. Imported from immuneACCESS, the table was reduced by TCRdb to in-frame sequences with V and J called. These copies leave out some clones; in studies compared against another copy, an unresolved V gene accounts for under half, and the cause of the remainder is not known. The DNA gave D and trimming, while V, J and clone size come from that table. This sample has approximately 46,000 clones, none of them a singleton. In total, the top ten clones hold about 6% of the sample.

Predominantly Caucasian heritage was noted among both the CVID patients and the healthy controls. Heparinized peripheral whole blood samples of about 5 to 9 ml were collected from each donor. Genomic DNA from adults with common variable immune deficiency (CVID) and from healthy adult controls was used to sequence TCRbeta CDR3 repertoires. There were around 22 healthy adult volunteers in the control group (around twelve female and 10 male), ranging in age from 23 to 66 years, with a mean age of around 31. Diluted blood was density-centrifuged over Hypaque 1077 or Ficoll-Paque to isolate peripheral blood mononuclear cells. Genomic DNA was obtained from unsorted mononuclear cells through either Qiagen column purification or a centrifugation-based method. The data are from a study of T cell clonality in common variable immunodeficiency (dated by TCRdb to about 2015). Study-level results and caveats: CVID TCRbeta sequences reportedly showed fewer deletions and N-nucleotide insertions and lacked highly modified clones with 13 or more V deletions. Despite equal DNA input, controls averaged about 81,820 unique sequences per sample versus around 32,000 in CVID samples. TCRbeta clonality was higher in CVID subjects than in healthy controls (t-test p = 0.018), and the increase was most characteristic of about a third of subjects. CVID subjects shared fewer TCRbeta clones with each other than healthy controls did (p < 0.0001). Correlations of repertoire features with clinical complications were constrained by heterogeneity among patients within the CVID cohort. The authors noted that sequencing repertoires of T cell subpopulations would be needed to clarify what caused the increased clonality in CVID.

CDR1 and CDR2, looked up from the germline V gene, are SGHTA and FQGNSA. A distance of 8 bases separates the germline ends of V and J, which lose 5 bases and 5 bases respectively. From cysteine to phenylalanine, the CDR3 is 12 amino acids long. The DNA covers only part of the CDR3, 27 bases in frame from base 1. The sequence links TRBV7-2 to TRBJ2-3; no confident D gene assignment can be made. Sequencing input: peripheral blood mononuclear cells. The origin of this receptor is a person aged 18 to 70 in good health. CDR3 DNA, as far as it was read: TGTGCCAGCAGCCCCAAAGGAGATACG. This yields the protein CASSPKGDT. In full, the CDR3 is CASSPKGDTQYF.